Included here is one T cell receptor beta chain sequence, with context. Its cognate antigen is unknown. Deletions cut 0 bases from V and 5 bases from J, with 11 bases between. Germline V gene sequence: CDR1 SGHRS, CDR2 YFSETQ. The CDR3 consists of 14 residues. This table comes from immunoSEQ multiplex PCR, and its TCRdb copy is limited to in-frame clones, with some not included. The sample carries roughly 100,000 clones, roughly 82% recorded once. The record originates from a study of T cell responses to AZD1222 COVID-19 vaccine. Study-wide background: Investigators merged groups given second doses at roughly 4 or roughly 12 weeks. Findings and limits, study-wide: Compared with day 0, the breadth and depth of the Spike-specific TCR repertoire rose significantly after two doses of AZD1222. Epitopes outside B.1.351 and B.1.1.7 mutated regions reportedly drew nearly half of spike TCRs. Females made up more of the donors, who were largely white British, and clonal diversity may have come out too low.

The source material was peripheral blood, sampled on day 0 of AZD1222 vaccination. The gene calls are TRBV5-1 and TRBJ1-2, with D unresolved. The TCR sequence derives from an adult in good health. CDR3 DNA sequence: TGCGCCAGCAGCTTGGTCAATGGGGAATATGGCTACACCTTC. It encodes CASSLVNGEYGYTF.